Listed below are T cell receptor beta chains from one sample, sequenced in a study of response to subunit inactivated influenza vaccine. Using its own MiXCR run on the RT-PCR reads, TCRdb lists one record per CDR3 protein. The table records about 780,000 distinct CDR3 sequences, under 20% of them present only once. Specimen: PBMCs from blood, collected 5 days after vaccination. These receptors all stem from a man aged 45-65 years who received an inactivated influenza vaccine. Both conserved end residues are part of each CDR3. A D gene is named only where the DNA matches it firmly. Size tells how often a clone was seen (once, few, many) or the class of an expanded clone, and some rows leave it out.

cdr3_nt: TGTGCCAGCAGCTTACGGGACAGTGGCACAGATACGCAGTATTTT
cdr3_aa: CASSLRDSGTDTQYF
v_call: TRBV5-5
j_call: TRBJ2-3
d_call: TRBD1
clone_size: few

cdr3_nt: TGCAGCGTTAGACAGGGCAGCGAGCAGTACTTC
cdr3_aa: CSVRQGSEQYF
v_call: TRBV29-1
j_call: TRBJ2-7
d_call: TRBD1
clone_size: many

cdr3_nt: TGTGCCAGCAGCCATCGGGACACGGAGCAGTTCTTC
cdr3_aa: CASSHRDTEQFF
v_call: TRBV3-1
j_call: TRBJ2-1
d_call: NA
clone_size: NA

cdr3_nt: TGTGCCAGCAGTTTATCGTGGGGTCGCAATCAGCCCCAGCATTTT
cdr3_aa: CASSLSWGRNQPQHF
v_call: TRBV27
j_call: TRBJ1-5
d_call: NA
clone_size: NA

cdr3_nt: TGTGCCAGCAGCCAAGTCAGGGGCGAGCAGTACTTC
cdr3_aa: CASSQVRGEQYF
v_call: TRBV14
j_call: TRBJ2-7
d_call: NA
clone_size: NA

cdr3_nt: TGCAGTGCTAGTCTCCGCAGGGGGAACTATGGCTACACCTTC
cdr3_aa: CSASLRRGNYGYTF
v_call: TRBV20-1
j_call: TRBJ1-2
d_call: TRBD1
clone_size: NA

cdr3_nt: TGCGCCAGCAGGACGGGTAGTACTTATGAGCAGTTCTTC
cdr3_aa: CASRTGSTYEQFF
v_call: TRBV5-1
j_call: TRBJ2-1
d_call: NA
clone_size: few

cdr3_nt: TGCAGTGCTCAATGGGCTAGCGGGGGCCTCACAGATACGCAGTATTTT
cdr3_aa: CSAQWASGGLTDTQYF
v_call: TRBV20-1
j_call: TRBJ2-3
d_call: TRBD2
clone_size: few

cdr3_nt: TGTGCCAGCAGCCCCATCTCAGGGTTGGTTGAGACCCAGTACTTC
cdr3_aa: CASSPISGLVETQYF
v_call: TRBV7-6
j_call: TRBJ2-5
d_call: NA
clone_size: NA

cdr3_nt: TGCAGTGCTAACCCTAGCGGGGGGTCCCGTGAGACCCAGTACTTC
cdr3_aa: CSANPSGGSRETQYF
v_call: TRBV20-1
j_call: TRBJ2-5
d_call: TRBD2
clone_size: few

cdr3_nt: TGTGCCAGCAGTTTTCGACTGGACAGTCTGTCCTACGAGCAGTACTTC
cdr3_aa: CASSFRLDSLSYEQYF
v_call: TRBV28
j_call: TRBJ2-7
d_call: NA
clone_size: many

cdr3_nt: TGTGCCAGCAGCCAAGACAGGGGAGGGGCTGGAGCTTTCTTT
cdr3_aa: CASSQDRGGAGAFF
v_call: TRBV14
j_call: TRBJ1-1
d_call: NA
clone_size: NA

cdr3_nt: TGCGCAAAGTGGGTCGGGAGGACAGATACGCAGTATTTT
cdr3_aa: CAKWVGRTDTQYF
v_call: TRBV20-1
j_call: TRBJ2-3
d_call: TRBD2
clone_size: few

cdr3_nt: TGTGCCAGCAGGGACGCGGGGCCCTACAATGAGCAGTTCTTC
cdr3_aa: CASRDAGPYNEQFF
v_call: TRBV7-2
j_call: TRBJ2-1
d_call: NA
clone_size: NA

cdr3_nt: TGTGCCAGCAGCTTAACGGGCTCTGGTGGCTACACCTTC
cdr3_aa: CASSLTGSGGYTF
v_call: TRBV7-2
j_call: TRBJ1-2
d_call: NA
clone_size: many

cdr3_nt: TGTGCCAGCAGCTTAGGCCCCCAGCTGGCCCAGCATTTT
cdr3_aa: CASSLGPQLAQHF
v_call: TRBV11-2
j_call: TRBJ1-5
d_call: NA
clone_size: NA

cdr3_nt: TGTGCCACCAGTGATCCTACAGGGTTCACAGATACGCAGTATTTT
cdr3_aa: CATSDPTGFTDTQYF
v_call: TRBV24-1
j_call: TRBJ2-3
d_call: NA
clone_size: NA

cdr3_nt: TGTGCCAGCAGCCCGACTGGAGGGGACAGGGGCTGGCATGAGCAGTTCTTC
cdr3_aa: CASSPTGGDRGWHEQFF
v_call: TRBV3-1
j_call: TRBJ2-1
d_call: TRBD1
clone_size: NA